The rows below give T cell receptor beta chains drawn from one sample of a study of technical replicates of blood from several donors. TCRdb keeps only in-frame clones here, not all; method: immunoSEQ multiplex PCR. This table has about 97,000 clones, about 96% appearing once. Sequencing was carried out using T cells isolated from PBMCs. The origin of the receptors is a human donor in good health. The CDR3 runs from the conserved cysteine through the conserved F or W. D genes are given only for firm matches. For some rows the clone size is stated as once, few or many, or as a class when expanded; others skip it.

j_call clone_size d_call v_call cdr3_aa cdr3_nt
TRBJ1-1 . . TRBV28 CASSLLRPNTEAFF TGTGCCAGCAGTTTACTCAGGCCGAACACTGAAGCTTTCTTT
TRBJ1-2 . . TRBV6-6 CASLTGPHGYTF TGTGCCAGCCTAACAGGACCCCATGGCTACACCTTC
TRBJ1-2 . TRBD1 TRBV11-2 CASSFWDRIPNYGYTF TGTGCCAGCAGCTTTTGGGACAGGATCCCTAACTATGGCTACACCTTC
TRBJ2-3 . TRBD1 TRBV4-1 CASSQGTGGFLDTQYF TGCGCCAGCAGCCAAGGGACAGGGGGCTTTTTAGATACGCAGTATTTT
TRBJ1-1 . . TRBV6-4 CASRRTLPGGTTEAFF TGTGCCAGCAGAAGAACCCTTCCGGGGGGAACCACTGAAGCTTTCTTT
TRBJ1-5 . . TRBV5-6 CASSLQGAGNQPQHF TGTGCCAGCAGTCTGCAGGGTGCAGGCAATCAGCCCCAGCATTTT
TRBJ2-7 . TRBD2 TRBV7-3 CASSPDYITSGKYYEQYF TGTGCCAGCAGCCCCGACTACATCACTAGCGGGAAATACTACGAGCAGTACTTC
TRBJ2-7 . . TRBV5-5 CASSFLTTTYEQYF TGTGCCAGCAGCTTTTTGACTACTACCTACGAGCAGTACTTC
TRBJ2-1 . TRBD2 TRBV28 CASRSGSPYNEQFF TGTGCCAGCAGGAGCGGGAGTCCGTACAATGAGCAGTTCTTC
TRBJ2-7 once TRBD1 TRBV7-2 CASSLAGTGAYEQYF TGTGCCAGCAGCTTAGCCGGGACAGGGGCCTACGAGCAGTACTTC
TRBJ2-7 once TRBD2 TRBV6-1 CASKYSGSIYEQYF TGTGCCAGCAAATATAGCGGGAGTATCTACGAGCAGTACTTC
TRBJ2-3 . . TRBV27 CASRPSSAASTDTQYF TGTGCCAGCAGACCTTCTAGCGCCGCTAGCACAGATACGCAGTATTTT
TRBJ1-3 . . TRBV10-3 CAISEERRELTGNTIYF TGTGCCATCAGTGAGGAGCGACGGGAATTAACTGGAAACACCATATATTTT
TRBJ2-5 . . TRBV10-3 CAAAQGQKKETQYF TGTGCCGCCGCCCAGGGGCAGAAGAAAGAGACCCAGTACTTC
TRBJ2-7 . . TRBV6-1 CASSEVRGAGEQYF TGTGCCAGCAGTGAAGTTCGGGGGGCGGGCGAGCAGTACTTC
TRBJ2-7 . . TRBV9 CASSVGLGAFYEQYF TGTGCCAGCAGCGTAGGTTTGGGGGCGTTCTACGAGCAGTACTTC
TRBJ1-1 . TRBD1 TRBV6-5 CASSYSGTVNAEAFF TGTGCCAGCAGTTACTCGGGGACAGTCAACGCTGAAGCTTTCTTT